The source of this T cell receptor (beta chain) is a study of identical twins. Study-level results: While abundant cord blood beta clonotypes carried fewer insertions, memory repertoires showed no such pattern. Conclusions rested on cross-sectional statistics rather than following the same donors.

This CDR3 region has 14 residues. Germline V gene data show CDR1 as LNHDA and CDR2 as SQIVND (reference sequence). V lost 9 bases and J lost 5, with 17 bases in between. With regard to this clonotype: The antigen remains undetermined.

Template switching created a universal primer site, and the cDNA included unique molecular identifiers. TCRdb passed the 5' RACE reads through MiXCR, listing each CDR3 protein once. In the table there are hundreds of thousands of distinct CDR3 sequences, roughly 6.2% of which are singletons. The sequenced sample was naive T cells sorted from blood. This TCR came from a man between 18 and 29 years old in good health. The chain has TRBV19 and TRBJ2-1; D gene ambiguous. CDR3 protein: CASNYLGSNNEQFF. The CDR3 DNA sequence: TGTGCCAGCAATTACTTAGGCAGCAACAATGAGCAGTTCTTC.